The 27 T cell receptor beta chains below all came from one sample that was sequenced in a study of CD8 T cells in ankylosing spondylitis. From the 5' RACE reads, TCRdb called clonotypes with MiXCR, one entry per CDR3 protein. The sample records 150,000 to 200,000 distinct CDR3 sequences, around 13% being singletons. Sequences were obtained from blood, either unsorted or a sorted T cell fraction (not recorded which). The receptors originated from a male donor with ankylosing spondylitis or in good health (not recorded which).

This clonotype was detected only a few times. A much larger clone differs from this one at a single base, so this may be a read error. The chain recombines TRBV7-2 with TRBJ1-1; D is unresolved. The CDR3 totals 11 residues. Per germline, CDR1 SGHTA and CDR2 FQGNSA. V lost 1 base to trimming and J lost 6 bases, with 3 bases between them. CDR3 DNA sequence: TGTGCCAGCAGCTTAGACCCTGAAGCTTTCTTT. Residues: CASSLDPEAFF.

This clonotype showed up just a few times. The chain has TRBV12-5 and TRBJ1-1, with 11 bases that match TRBD1. From germline, CDR1 is LGHNT and CDR2 FRNRAP. CDR3 size: 12 residues. The junction had 0 bases not matched to a gene; V was cut back by 6 bases and J by 6 bases. The DNA of the CDR3 is TGTGCTAGTGGGGGACAGGGGGCTGAAGCTTTCTTT. Translated, it gives CASGGQGAEAFF.

This clonotype was detected only a few times. This chain links TRBV7-9 with TRBJ1-2, with a weak D call TRBD1 (5 bases). In germline, CDR1 is SEHNR, CDR2 FQNEAQ (reference sequence). V was clipped by 5 bases and J by 5 bases, with 21 bases between them. This CDR3 is built from 16 residues. The CDR3 here is CASSPKDLRGGYGYTF. CDR3 DNA: TGTGCCAGCAGCCCGAAGGATTTACGGGGGGGGTATGGCTACACCTTC. Full variable domain (rest looked up from reference TRBV7-9 and TRBJ1-2): DTGVSQNPRHKITKRGQNVTFRCDPISEHNRLYWYRQTLGQGPEFLTYFQNEAQLEKSRLLSDRFSAERPKGSFSTLEIQRTEQGDSAMYLCASSPKDLRGGYGYTFGSGTRLTVV.

This sequence joins TRBV2 and TRBJ1-1, with D uncertain. The CDR3 is 12 amino acids. Germline CDR1 and CDR2: SNHLY and FYNNEI. V gave up 8 bases and J gave up 2 bases, with 9 bases separating them. In DNA form, the CDR3 reads TGTGCCAGCGTCCGGCCTAACACTGAAGCTTTCTTT. Encoded protein: CASVRPNTEAFF.

This rearrangement joins TRBV20-1 to TRBJ2-3; maybe TRBD2 (6 bases). There are 17 residues in the CDR3. V was clipped by 5 bases and J by 3 bases, with 24 bases between them. Germline V gene sequence: CDR1 DFQATT, CDR2 SNEGSKA (reference sequence). The CDR3 here is CSAPSVGVAAITDTQYF. The CDR3 DNA follows: TGCAGTGCTCCCTCAGTGGGGGTAGCGGCTATAACAGATACGCAGTATTTT.

This clonotype turned up a few times. The rearrangement uses TRBV10-1 and TRBJ1-1; D call uncertain. Germline lookup yields CDR1 WNHNN and CDR2 SYGVQD (reference sequence). The CDR3 covers 15 residues. V was trimmed by 1 base and J by 5 bases, leaving 14 bases between them. This chain's CDR3 is CASSEYPDRPTEAFF. The DNA of the CDR3 is TGCGCCAGCAGTGAGTATCCAGACCGTCCTACTGAAGCTTTCTTT.

This clonotype was counted only a few times. The chain uses TRBV12-3 or TRBV12-4 and TRBJ1-1; possible D gene TRBD1, 5 bases. This CDR3 has 13 residues. The germline V and J ends were trimmed by 10 bases and 0 bases, with 12 bases remaining between them. CDR3 protein: CATTGPMNTEAFF. In DNA form, the CDR3 reads TGTGCCACTACGGGACCCATGAACACTGAAGCTTTCTTT.

V is TRBV5-6 and J is TRBJ2-7, with 7 bases aligning to TRBD1. CDR1 is SGHDT, CDR2 YYEEEE, per germline. The CDR3 loop spans 15 amino acids. Germline trimming cut 4 bases from V and 3 bases from J; bases unmatched to any gene: 10. CDR3 amino acids: CASSPRDSLIYEQYF. The CDR3, as DNA: TGTGCCAGCAGCCCACGGGACAGCTTAATCTACGAGCAGTACTTC.

This clonotype has ten or more counts. The chain recombines TRBV5-6 with TRBJ2-7; tentative D call: TRBD1 (5 bases). Germline loops: CDR1 SGHDT, CDR2 YYEEEE. The CDR3 contains 12 residues. The V end lost 4 bases, the J end lost 3 bases, and 8 bases lay between the germline ends. CDR3 DNA sequence: TGTGCCAGCAGCCCCGGACACTACGAGCAGTACTTC. Protein: CASSPGHYEQYF.

This clonotype was detected a few times. J is TRBJ2-1 and V is TRBV7-9; D may be TRBD1 or TRBD2 (5 bases each). V was shortened by 1 base and J by 8 bases, with 12 bases between the two germline ends. The CDR3 extends over 14 amino acids. CDR1 is SEHNR, CDR2 FQNEAQ, per germline (reference sequence). CDR3 sequence: CASSLVSSGHEQFF. The CDR3 DNA follows: TGTGCCAGCAGCTTAGTATCGTCGGGGCATGAGCAGTTCTTC.

The genes are TRBV9 and TRBJ1-4, with TRBD1 matching over 7 bases. The V and J ends lost 4 bases and 2 bases, in that order; junction bases with no gene match: 5. Germline loops: CDR1 SGDLS, CDR2 YYNGEE. The CDR3 has 15 residues. CDR3 in amino acids: CASSTRQGTNEKLFF. As DNA, the CDR3 is TGTGCCAGCAGCACCCGACAGGGCACTAATGAAAAACTGTTTTTT. Drawing the rest from reference TRBV9 and TRBJ1-4, the complete variable domain is DSGVTQTPKHLITATGQRVTLRCSPRSGDLSVYWYQQSLDQGLQFLIQYYNGEERAKGNILERFSAQQFPDLHSELNLSSLELGDSALYFCASSTRQGTNEKLFFGSGTQLSVL.

A few counts support this clonotype. This chain connects TRBV6-5 to TRBJ2-1; D is unresolved. The germline V gene has CDR1 MNHEY and CDR2 SVGAGI. The CDR3 has 15 residues. V was shortened by 3 bases and J by 3 bases, with 12 bases between the two germline ends. The CDR3 DNA is TGTGCCAGCAGTTATGGGGATTTCCTCTACAATGAGCAGTTCTTC. Protein: CASSYGDFLYNEQFF.

This clonotype was found many times. CDR3 in DNA: TGTGCCAGCAGTCCGGGACTAGCGGGAGTAGAGACCCAGTACTTC. It codes for CASSPGLAGVETQYF. The chain carries TRBV12-3 or TRBV12-4 and TRBJ2-5; 14 positions match TRBD2. This CDR3 has 15 residues. The ends lost 5 bases at V and 4 bases at J; junction bases unmatched: 3.

The chain combines TRBV24-1 with TRBJ2-1; D is perhaps TRBD1 (5 bases). V was pared by 5 bases and J by 6 bases, with 10 bases between. CDR1 and CDR2 from the germline V gene are KGHDR and SFDVKD. The CDR3 contains 13 residues. This CDR3 reads CATSGNTGNEQFF. The CDR3, as DNA: TGTGCCACCAGTGGCAACACAGGCAATGAGCAGTTCTTC.

The CDR3 reads CASSRTLSRAEAFF. The CDR3 region has the DNA TGTGCCAGCAGCCGTACCCTCAGTCGCGCTGAAGCTTTCTTT. The chain uses TRBV9 and TRBJ1-1; D gene uncertain. The germline gives CDR1 SGDLS, CDR2 YYNGEE. Trimming left V 4 bases short and J 6 bases short, with 16 bases between. The length of the CDR3 is 14 residues.

The chain joins TRBV7-9 to TRBJ1-5, with 8 bases that match TRBD1. The junction had 5 bases not matched to a gene; V was cut back by 4 bases and J by 3 bases. Germline CDR1 is SEHNR and CDR2 is FQNEAQ (reference sequence). The CDR3 contains 15 residues. CDR3 nucleotides: TGTGCCAGCAGCTCGGACAGGGACCACAATCAGCCCCAGCATTTT. It codes for CASSSDRDHNQPQHF.

This clonotype was detected only a few times. The chain combines TRBV7-9 with TRBJ2-5; 7 bases are shared with TRBD1. The V gene end was trimmed by 5 bases and the J gene end by 3 bases; junction bases not matched to a gene: 9. Per germline, CDR1 SEHNR and CDR2 FQNEAQ (reference sequence). The CDR3 is 15 residues long. The CDR3 DNA follows: TGTGCCAGCAGCGACCCTCAGGGGACAGAAGAGACCCAGTACTTC. It encodes CASSDPQGTEETQYF. Combining the CDR3 with reference TRBV7-9 and TRBJ2-5 gives the whole variable domain DTGVSQNPRHKITKRGQNVTFRCDPISEHNRLYWYRQTLGQGPEFLTYFQNEAQLEKSRLLSDRFSAERPKGSFSTLEIQRTEQGDSAMYLCASSDPQGTEETQYFGPGTRLLVL.

This clonotype was recorded many times. This chain uses TRBV6-4 with TRBJ2-1, with D possibly being TRBD1 or TRBD2 (6 bases each). Germline-derived CDR1 and CDR2 are MRHNA and SNTAGT. Trimming pared 6 bases from V and 9 bases from J, leaving 12 bases between. The CDR3 is made up of 12 amino acids. DNA of the CDR3: TGTGCCAGCAGCGCAGGGGAGGCTGAGCAGTTCTTC. It yields the protein CASSAGEAEQFF.

This sequence joins TRBV5-6 and TRBJ1-5; tentatively, D is TRBD1 (5 bases). This CDR3 is 14 amino acids long. Germline values: CDR1 SGHDT, CDR2 YYEEEE. V was clipped by 3 bases and J by 2 bases, with 9 bases between them. DNA of the CDR3: TGTGCCAGCAGCTCCAGGGTGGGCAATCAGCCCCAGCATTTT. Its protein is CASSSRVGNQPQHF.

This rearrangement joins TRBV7-8 to TRBJ2-7; D may be TRBD2 (5 bases). V lost 5 bases to trimming and J lost 5 bases, with 16 bases between them. The CDR3 is 14 amino acids. Germline lookup yields CDR1 SGHVS and CDR2 FQNEAQ. CDR3 coding DNA: TGTGCCAGCAGCCAGGAAGGCGGGCCCGACGAGCAGTACTTC. Its protein product is CASSQEGGPDEQYF.

This clonotype came up many times. The chain employs TRBV27 and TRBJ1-4; unclear D gene. Germline lookup yields CDR1 MNHEY and CDR2 SMNVEV (reference sequence). CDR3 length equals 14 residues. The V end lost 4 bases, the J end lost 7 bases, and 13 bases lay between the germline ends. The CDR3 reads CASSSGVSGEKLFF. The CDR3 nucleotides are TGTGCCAGCAGTTCCGGGGTAAGCGGTGAAAAACTGTTTTTT.

This clonotype was seen a few times. The chain links TRBV7-8 to TRBJ2-7, with unresolved D. Trimming removed 0 bases from V and 2 bases from J, with 8 bases in between. Germline V gene sequence: CDR1 SGHVS, CDR2 FQNEAQ. This CDR3 is 14 amino acids long. The CDR3 coding sequence is TGTGCCAGCAGCTTAGCTCGGCTACCCTACGAGCAGTACTTC. Encoded protein: CASSLARLPYEQYF.

This clonotype has a handful of counts. The V and J genes are TRBV5-1 and TRBJ2-7; D might be TRBD2 (5 bases). CDR1 is SGHRS and CDR2 is YFSETQ in the germline V gene. The CDR3 length is 13 residues. Trimming took 3 bases from V and 3 from J, leaving 10 bases between them. The CDR3 DNA reads TGCGCCAGCAGCTCGACGGGGTTCTACGAGCAGTACTTC. Its translation is CASSSTGFYEQYF. Looking up the rest from reference TRBV5-1 and TRBJ2-7 gives the full variable domain: KAGVTQTPRYLIKTRGQQVTLSCSPISGHRSVSWYQQTPGQGLQFLFEYFSETQRNKGNFPGRFSGRQFSNSRSEMNVSTLELGDSALYLCASSSTGFYEQYFGPGTRLTVT.

This clonotype was counted ten times or more. This chain joins TRBV20-1 and TRBJ2-7; TRBD2 matches at 7 bases. CDR3 length: 14 residues. V lost 1 base to trimming and J lost 2 bases; unmatched junction nucleotides: 5. The germline gives CDR1 DFQATT, CDR2 SNEGSKA (reference sequence). The CDR3 protein is CSARGTSDAYEQYF. CDR3 bases: TGCAGTGCTAGAGGCACTAGCGATGCCTACGAGCAGTACTTC.

This clonotype was found a few times. The chain uses TRBV27 and TRBJ1-5; D remains ambiguous. Germline-derived CDR1 and CDR2 are MNHEY and SMNVEV (reference sequence). V lost 4 bases and J 5 bases, leaving 15 bases between the germline ends. This CDR3 region has 15 residues. CDR3 region: CASSSLPLVDQPQHF. CDR3 bases: TGTGCCAGCAGTTCCTTACCCCTAGTTGATCAGCCCCAGCATTTT.

This clonotype was seen ten or more times. The genes are TRBV4-2 and TRBJ2-5; D could derive from TRBD1 or TRBD2 (5 bases each). V was clipped by 4 bases and J by 2 bases, with 14 bases between them. Germline lookup yields CDR1 LGHNA and CDR2 YNFKEQ. CDR3 length: 15 amino acids. CDR3 nucleotide sequence: TGTGCCAGCAGCCCGGGGTCGGGGCCTCAAGAGACCCAGTACTTC. Translated: CASSPGSGPQETQYF.

The chain joins TRBV7-9 to TRBJ1-5; no clear D gene. The CDR3 is made up of 17 amino acids. Trimming shortened V by 3 bases and J by 0 bases, and 15 bases separated the two germline ends. Germline values: CDR1 SEHNR, CDR2 FQNEAQ (reference sequence). The CDR3 sequence: CASSFFPGPDSNQPQHF. For the CDR3, the DNA is TGTGCCAGCAGCTTCTTTCCGGGTCCTGATAGCAATCAGCCCCAGCATTTT. Drawing the rest from reference TRBV7-9 and TRBJ1-5, the complete variable domain is DTGVSQNPRHKITKRGQNVTFRCDPISEHNRLYWYRQTLGQGPEFLTYFQNEAQLEKSRLLSDRFSAERPKGSFSTLEIQRTEQGDSAMYLCASSFFPGPDSNQPQHFGDGTRLSIL.